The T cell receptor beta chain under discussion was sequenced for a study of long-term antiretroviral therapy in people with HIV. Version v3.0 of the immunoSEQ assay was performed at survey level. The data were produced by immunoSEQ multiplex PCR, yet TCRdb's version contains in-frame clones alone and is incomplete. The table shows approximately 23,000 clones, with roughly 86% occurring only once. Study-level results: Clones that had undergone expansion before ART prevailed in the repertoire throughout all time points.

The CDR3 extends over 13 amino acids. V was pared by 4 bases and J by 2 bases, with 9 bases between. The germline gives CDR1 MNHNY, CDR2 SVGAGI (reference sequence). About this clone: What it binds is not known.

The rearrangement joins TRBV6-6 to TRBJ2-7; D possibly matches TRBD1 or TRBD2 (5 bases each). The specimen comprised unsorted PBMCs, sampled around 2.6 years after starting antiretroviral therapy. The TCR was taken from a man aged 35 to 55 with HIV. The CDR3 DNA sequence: TGTGCCAGCAGTTGGGGGTACCCCTACGAGCAGTACTTC. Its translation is CASSWGYPYEQYF.